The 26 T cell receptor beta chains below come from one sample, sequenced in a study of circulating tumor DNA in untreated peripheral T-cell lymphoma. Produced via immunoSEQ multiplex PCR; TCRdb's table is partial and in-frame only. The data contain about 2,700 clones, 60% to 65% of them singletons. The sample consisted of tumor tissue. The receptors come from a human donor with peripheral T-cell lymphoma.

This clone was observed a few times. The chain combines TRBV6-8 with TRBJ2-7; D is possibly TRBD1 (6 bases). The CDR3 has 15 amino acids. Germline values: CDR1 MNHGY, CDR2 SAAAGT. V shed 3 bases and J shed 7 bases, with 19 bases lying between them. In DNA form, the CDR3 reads TGTGCCAGCAGTTATGAGGGCGACAGGTCTGGAGAGCAGTACTTC. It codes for CASSYEGDRSGEQYF.

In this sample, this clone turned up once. CDR3 residues: CAISPTSGVTYEQYF. CDR3 in DNA: TGTGCCATCAGCCCGACTAGCGGGGTCACCTACGAGCAGTACTTC. The rearrangement links TRBV6-8 to TRBJ2-7; 11 nucleotides line up with TRBD2. The CDR3 contains 15 residues. CDR1 and CDR2 from the germline V gene are MNHGY and SAAAGT. The junction had 10 bases not matched to a gene; V was cut back by 10 bases and J by 2 bases.

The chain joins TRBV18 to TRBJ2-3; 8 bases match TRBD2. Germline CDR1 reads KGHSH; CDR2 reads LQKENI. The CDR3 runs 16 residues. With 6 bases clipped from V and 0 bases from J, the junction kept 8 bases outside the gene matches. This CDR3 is CASSPYGGASTDTQYF. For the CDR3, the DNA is TGTGCCAGCTCCCCGTACGGGGGGGCGAGCACAGATACGCAGTATTTT.

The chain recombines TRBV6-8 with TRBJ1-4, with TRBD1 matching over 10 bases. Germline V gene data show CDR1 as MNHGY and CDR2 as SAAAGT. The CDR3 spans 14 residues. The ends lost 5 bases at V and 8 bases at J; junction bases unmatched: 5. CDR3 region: CASSPEDRGEKLFF. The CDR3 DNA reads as TGTGCCAGCAGTCCCGAGGACAGGGGGGAAAAACTGTTTTTT.

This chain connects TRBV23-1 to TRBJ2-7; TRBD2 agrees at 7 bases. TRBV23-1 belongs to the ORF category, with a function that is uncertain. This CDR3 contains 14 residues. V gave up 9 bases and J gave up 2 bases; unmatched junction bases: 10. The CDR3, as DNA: TGCGCCAGTCTCCTGGGAGGGATACCCTACGAGCAGTACTTC. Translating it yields CASLLGGIPYEQYF.

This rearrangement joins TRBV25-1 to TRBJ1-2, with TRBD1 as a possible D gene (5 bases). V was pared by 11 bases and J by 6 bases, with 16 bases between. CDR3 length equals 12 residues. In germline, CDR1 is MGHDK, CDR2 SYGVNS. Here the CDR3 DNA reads TGTGCCTATCTGGGGGACGCGAATGGCTACACCTTC. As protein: CAYLGDANGYTF.

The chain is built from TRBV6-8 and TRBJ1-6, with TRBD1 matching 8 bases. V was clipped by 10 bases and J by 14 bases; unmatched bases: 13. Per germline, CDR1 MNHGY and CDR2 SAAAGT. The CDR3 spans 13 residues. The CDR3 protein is CATEVGQGATLHF. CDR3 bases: TGTGCCACCGAAGTTGGACAGGGTGCAACCCTCCACTTT.

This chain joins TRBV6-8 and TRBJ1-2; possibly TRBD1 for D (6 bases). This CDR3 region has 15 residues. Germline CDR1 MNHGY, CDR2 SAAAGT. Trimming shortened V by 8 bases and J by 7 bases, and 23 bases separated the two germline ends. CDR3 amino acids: CASSPGAGGDPGYTF. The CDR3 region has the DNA TGTGCCAGCTCGCCGGGGGCCGGGGGGGATCCTGGCTACACCTTC.

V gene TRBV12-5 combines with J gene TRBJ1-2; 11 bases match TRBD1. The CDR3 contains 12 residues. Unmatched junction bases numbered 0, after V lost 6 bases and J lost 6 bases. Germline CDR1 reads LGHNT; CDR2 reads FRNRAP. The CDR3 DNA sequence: TGTGCTAGTGGGGGACAGGGGGATGGCTACACCTTC. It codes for CASGGQGDGYTF.

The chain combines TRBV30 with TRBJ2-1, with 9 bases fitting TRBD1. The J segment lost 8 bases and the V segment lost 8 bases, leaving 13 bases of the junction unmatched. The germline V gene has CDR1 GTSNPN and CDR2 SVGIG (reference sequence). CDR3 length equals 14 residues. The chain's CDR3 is CAANSGQGNHEQFF. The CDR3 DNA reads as TGTGCCGCAAATAGTGGACAGGGGAATCATGAGCAGTTCTTC.

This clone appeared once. The CDR3 sequence: CASSYPGQGTNEQFF. Written as DNA, the CDR3 is TGTGCCAGCAGTTACCCGGGACAGGGGACCAATGAGCAGTTCTTC. The chain employs TRBV6-8 and TRBJ2-1; 10 bases are a match to TRBD1. The CDR3 length is 15 residues. The J segment lost 6 bases and the V segment lost 2 bases, leaving 4 bases of the junction unmatched. The germline V gene encodes CDR1 MNHGY and CDR2 SAAAGT.

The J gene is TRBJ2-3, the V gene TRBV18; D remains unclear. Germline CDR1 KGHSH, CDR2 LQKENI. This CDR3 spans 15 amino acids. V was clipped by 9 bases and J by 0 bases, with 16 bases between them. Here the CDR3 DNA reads TGTGCCAGTAACCAGCTACCCGGCAGCACAGATACGCAGTATTTT. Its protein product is CASNQLPGSTDTQYF.

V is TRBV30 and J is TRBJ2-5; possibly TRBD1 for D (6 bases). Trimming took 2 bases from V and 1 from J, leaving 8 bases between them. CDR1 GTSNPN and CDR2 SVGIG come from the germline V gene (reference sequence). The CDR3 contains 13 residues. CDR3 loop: CAWSLGGQETQYF. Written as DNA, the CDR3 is TGTGCCTGGAGTTTAGGGGGCCAAGAGACCCAGTACTTC.

This CDR3 reads CASSLATGGSGNTIYF. DNA for the CDR3: TGCGCCAGCAGCTTGGCGACAGGGGGCTCTGGAAACACCATATATTTT. The rearrangement uses TRBV5-1 and TRBJ1-3, with 9 bases identical to TRBD1. The germline V gene has CDR1 SGHRS and CDR2 YFSETQ. The V and J ends lost 0 bases and 0 bases, in that order; junction bases with no gene match: 1. The CDR3 runs 16 residues.

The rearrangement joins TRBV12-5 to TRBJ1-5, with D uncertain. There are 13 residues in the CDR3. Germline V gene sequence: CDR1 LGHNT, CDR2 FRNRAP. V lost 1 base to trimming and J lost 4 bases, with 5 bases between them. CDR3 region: CASGLDGNQPQHF. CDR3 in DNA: TGTGCTAGTGGTTTGGACGGAAATCAGCCCCAGCATTTT.

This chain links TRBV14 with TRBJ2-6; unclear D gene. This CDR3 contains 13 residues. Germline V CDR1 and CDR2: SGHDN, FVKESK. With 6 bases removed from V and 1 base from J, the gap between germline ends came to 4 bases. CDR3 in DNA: TGTGCCAGCAGTCTATCTGGGGCCAACGTCCTGACTTTC. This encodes CASSLSGANVLTF.

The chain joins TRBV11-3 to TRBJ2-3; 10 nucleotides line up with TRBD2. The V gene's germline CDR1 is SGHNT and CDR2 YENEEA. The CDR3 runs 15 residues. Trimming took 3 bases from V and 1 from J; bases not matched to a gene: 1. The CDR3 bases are TGTGCCAGCAGCTTTCTAGCGGGGGGCACAGATACGCAGTATTTT. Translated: CASSFLAGGTDTQYF.

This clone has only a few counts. CDR3 bases: TGTGCCAGCAGTTACCGGGTAGATAACTACGAGCAGTACTTC. Translation: CASSYRVDNYEQYF. This chain uses TRBV6-8 with TRBJ2-7; D call uncertain. CDR1 MNHGY and CDR2 SAAAGT come from the germline V gene. The CDR3 spans 14 residues. Trimming shortened V by 2 bases and J by 3 bases, and 11 bases separated the two germline ends.

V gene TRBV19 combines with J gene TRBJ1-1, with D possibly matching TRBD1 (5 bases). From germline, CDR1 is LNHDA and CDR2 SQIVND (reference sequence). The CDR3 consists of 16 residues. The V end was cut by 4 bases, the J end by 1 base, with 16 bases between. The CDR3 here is CASSSPLGEWNTEAFF. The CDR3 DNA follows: TGTGCCAGTAGTAGCCCGTTAGGGGAGTGGAACACTGAAGCTTTCTTT.

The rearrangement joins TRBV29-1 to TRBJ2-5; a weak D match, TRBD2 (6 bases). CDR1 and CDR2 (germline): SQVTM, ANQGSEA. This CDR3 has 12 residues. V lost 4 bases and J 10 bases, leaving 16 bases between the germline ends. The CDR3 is CSVVGGRTDQYF. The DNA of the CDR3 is TGCAGCGTTGTCGGGGGACGGACGGACCAGTACTTC.

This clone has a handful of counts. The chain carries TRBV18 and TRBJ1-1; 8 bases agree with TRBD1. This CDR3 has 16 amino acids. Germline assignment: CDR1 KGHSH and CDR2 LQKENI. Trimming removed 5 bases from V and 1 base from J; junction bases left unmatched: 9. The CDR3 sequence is CASSAIVGQGNTEAFF. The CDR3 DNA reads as TGTGCCAGCTCAGCCATCGTCGGACAGGGGAACACTGAAGCTTTCTTT.

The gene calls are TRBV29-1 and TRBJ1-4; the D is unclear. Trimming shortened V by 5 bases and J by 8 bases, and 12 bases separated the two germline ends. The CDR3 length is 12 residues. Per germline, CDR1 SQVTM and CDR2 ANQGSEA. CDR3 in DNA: TGCAGCGTTAAGGGTTCGAGGGAAAAACTGTTTTTT. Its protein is CSVKGSREKLFF.

CDR3 region: CASSQSRPGKLFF. CDR3 DNA sequence: TGCGCCAGCAGTCAATCCCGGCCGGGGAAACTGTTTTTT. V and J are TRBV23-1 and TRBJ1-4; D is undetermined. TRBV23-1 is flagged as an ORF with uncertain function. Trimming took off 0 bases at V and 11 bases at J, with 10 bases between the two ends. CDR3 length: 13 amino acids.

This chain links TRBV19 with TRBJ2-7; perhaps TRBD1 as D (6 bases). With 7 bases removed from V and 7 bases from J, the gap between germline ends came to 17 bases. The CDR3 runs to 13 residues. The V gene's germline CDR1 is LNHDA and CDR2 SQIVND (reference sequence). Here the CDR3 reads CASTFGGSGEQYF. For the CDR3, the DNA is TGTGCCAGTACTTTTGGGGGCTCGGGGGAGCAGTACTTC.

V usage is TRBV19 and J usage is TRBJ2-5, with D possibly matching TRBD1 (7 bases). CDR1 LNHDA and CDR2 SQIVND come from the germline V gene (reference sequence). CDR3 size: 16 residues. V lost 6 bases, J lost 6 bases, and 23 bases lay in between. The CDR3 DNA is TGTGCCAGTAGACCTACCGGGACAGCGGGTCGGAAGACCCAGTACTTC. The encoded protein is CASRPTGTAGRKTQYF.

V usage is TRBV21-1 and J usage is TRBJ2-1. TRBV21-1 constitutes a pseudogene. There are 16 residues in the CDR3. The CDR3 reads CASSPPGTPGSNEQFF. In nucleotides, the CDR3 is TGTGCCAGCAGTCCCCCCGGGACCCCGGGCTCCAATGAGCAGTTCTTC.